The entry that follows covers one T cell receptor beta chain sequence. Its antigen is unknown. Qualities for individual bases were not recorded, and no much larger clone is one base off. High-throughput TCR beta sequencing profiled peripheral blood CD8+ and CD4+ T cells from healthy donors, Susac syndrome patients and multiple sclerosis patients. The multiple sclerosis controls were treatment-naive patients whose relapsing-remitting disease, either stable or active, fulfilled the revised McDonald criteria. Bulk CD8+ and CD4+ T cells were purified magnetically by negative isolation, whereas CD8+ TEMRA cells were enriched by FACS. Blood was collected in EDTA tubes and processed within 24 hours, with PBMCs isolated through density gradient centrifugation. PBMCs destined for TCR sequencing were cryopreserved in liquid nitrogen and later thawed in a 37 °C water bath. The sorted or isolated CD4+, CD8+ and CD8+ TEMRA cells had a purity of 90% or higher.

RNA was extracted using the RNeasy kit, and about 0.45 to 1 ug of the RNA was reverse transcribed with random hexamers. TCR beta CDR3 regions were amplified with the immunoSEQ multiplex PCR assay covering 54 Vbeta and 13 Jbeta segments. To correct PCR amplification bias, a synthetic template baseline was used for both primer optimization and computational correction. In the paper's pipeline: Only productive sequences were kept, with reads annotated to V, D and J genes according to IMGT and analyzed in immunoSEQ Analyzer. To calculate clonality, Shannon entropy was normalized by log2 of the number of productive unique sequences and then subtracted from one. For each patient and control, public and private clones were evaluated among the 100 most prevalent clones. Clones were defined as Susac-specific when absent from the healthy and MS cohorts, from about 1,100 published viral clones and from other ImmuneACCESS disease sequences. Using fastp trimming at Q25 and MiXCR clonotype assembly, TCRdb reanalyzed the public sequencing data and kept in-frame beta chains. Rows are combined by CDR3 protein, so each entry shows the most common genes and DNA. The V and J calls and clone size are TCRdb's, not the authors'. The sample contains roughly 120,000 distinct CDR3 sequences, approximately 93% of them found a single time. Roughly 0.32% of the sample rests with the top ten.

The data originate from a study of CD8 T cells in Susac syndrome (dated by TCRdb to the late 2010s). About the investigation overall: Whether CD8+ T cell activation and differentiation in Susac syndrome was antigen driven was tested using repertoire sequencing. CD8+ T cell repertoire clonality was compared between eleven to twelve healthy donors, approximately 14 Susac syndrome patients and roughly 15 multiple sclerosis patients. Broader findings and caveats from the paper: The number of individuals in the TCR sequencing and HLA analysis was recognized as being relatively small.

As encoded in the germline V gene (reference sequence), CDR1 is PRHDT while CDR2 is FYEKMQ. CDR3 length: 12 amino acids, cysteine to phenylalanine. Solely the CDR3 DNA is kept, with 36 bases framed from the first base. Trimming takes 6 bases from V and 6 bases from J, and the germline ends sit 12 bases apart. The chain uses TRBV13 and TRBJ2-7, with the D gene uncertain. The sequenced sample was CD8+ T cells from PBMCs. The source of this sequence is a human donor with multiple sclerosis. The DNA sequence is TGTGCCAGCAGTCCGTCGAGATCCGAGCAGTACTTC. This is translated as CASSPSRSEQYF.